The 13 T cell receptor beta chains presented below share a single source sample, sequenced in a study of OX40 agonist ivuxolimab in advanced cancers. The protocol was immunoSEQ multiplex PCR, while the TCRdb copy is restricted to in-frame clones and leaves out a portion. The data hold under 50,000 clones, with 65% to 90% observed a single time. The sequencing used CD4+ or CD8+ T cells sorted from blood, collected in a trial of the OX40 agonist ivuxolimab. These receptors were taken from an adult with an advanced solid tumor such as melanoma, head and neck, liver or kidney cancer.

This sequence joins TRBV6-5 and TRBJ2-7; the D gene is possibly TRBD2 (5 bases). Trimming pared 4 bases from V and 3 bases from J, leaving 19 bases between. The CDR3 consists of 16 residues. Germline assignment: CDR1 MNHEY and CDR2 SVGAGI. The CDR3 region is CASSLGYQAAGYEQYF. DNA for the CDR3: TGTGCCAGCAGTTTGGGGTATCAGGCGGCGGGCTACGAGCAGTACTTC.

This sequence joins TRBV7-9 and TRBJ2-7, with unresolved D. The CDR3 has 14 residues. The germline V gene encodes CDR1 SEHNR and CDR2 FQNEAQ (reference sequence). Trimming removed 3 bases at V and 1 base at J, with 10 bases between. The DNA of the CDR3 is TGTGCCAGCAGCTTGAGACCTAGTTCCTACGAGCAGTACTTC. It codes for CASSLRPSSYEQYF.

Here the CDR3 reads CASSSFLAGPTDTQYF. CDR3 coding DNA: TGTGCCAGCAGCTCCTTCTTAGCGGGACCCACAGATACGCAGTATTTT. This rearrangement joins TRBV7-9 to TRBJ2-3; 8 positions agree with TRBD2. The germline V gene has CDR1 SEHNR and CDR2 FQNEAQ (reference sequence). CDR3 length: 16 amino acids. J gave up 2 bases and V 4 bases, and 8 bases lay outside the gene matches.

The rearrangement joins TRBV5-1 to TRBJ1-1; D remains unclear. Trimming took off 3 bases at V and 1 base at J, with 7 bases between the two ends. Germline CDR1 is SGHRS and CDR2 is YFSETQ. There are 13 residues in the CDR3. In DNA, the CDR3 is TGCGCCAGCAGCTCGGACCCGAACACTGAAGCTTTCTTT. The encoded protein is CASSSDPNTEAFF.

This chain uses TRBV4-2 with TRBJ2-1, with 7 positions matching TRBD2. The germline gives CDR1 LGHNA, CDR2 YNFKEQ. V lost 4 bases, J lost 4 bases, and 7 bases stayed unmatched. The CDR3 is made up of 15 amino acids. CDR3 sequence: CASSPLGEGYNEQFF. CDR3 DNA sequence: TGTGCCAGCAGCCCCCTTGGGGAGGGTTACAATGAGCAGTTCTTC.

The V call is TRBV5-1, the J call TRBJ2-7; D tentatively fits TRBD1 or TRBD2 (5 bases each). This CDR3 is built from 15 residues. CDR1 and CDR2 (germline): SGHRS, YFSETQ. V was cut by 4 bases and J by 2 bases, with 16 bases left in between. The CDR3 sequence is CASSPGAGRTYEQYF. CDR3 nucleotides: TGCGCCAGCAGCCCCGGGGCAGGACGTACCTACGAGCAGTACTTC.

The chain employs TRBV28 and TRBJ1-4; tentative D call: TRBD1 (5 bases). In germline, CDR1 is MDHEN, CDR2 SYDVKM. The V end lost 6 bases, the J end lost 6 bases, and 17 bases lay between the germline ends. This CDR3 region has 15 residues. CDR3 DNA sequence: TGTGCCAGCAGCCTTGGGGCAGGGAGTTATGAAAAACTGTTTTTT. As protein: CASSLGAGSYEKLFF. Supplemented by reference TRBV28 and TRBJ1-4, the full variable domain reads DVKVTQSSRYLVKRTGEKVFLECVQDMDHENMFWYRQDPGLGLRLIYFSYDVKMKEKGDIPEGYSVSREKKERFSLILESASTNQTSMYLCASSLGAGSYEKLFFGSGTQLSVL.

The chain uses TRBV7-2 and TRBJ2-3; either TRBD1 or TRBD2 may supply D (5 bases each). Trimming removed 6 bases from V and 4 bases from J, with 11 bases in between. The CDR3 has 13 residues. CDR1 and CDR2 (germline): SGHTA, FQGNSA. CDR3 DNA sequence: TGTGCCAGCAGTTCGGGGACGGCAGATACGCAGTATTTT. It encodes CASSSGTADTQYF.

The J gene is TRBJ1-2, the V gene TRBV4-1; D unclear. This CDR3 contains 13 residues. The germline V gene encodes CDR1 MGHRA and CDR2 YSYEKL. V lost 1 base, J lost 8 bases, and 11 bases lay in between. The CDR3 DNA follows: TGCGCCAGCAGCCAAGCATTCCGAAACGGCTACACCTTC. Residues: CASSQAFRNGYTF.

J is TRBJ2-1 and V is TRBV7-8, with TRBD2 matching 9 bases. V shed 2 bases and J 2 bases; nucleotides not matched to a gene: 16. Germline CDR1 reads SGHVS; CDR2 reads FQNEAQ. CDR3 length: 20 amino acids. CDR3 DNA: TGTGCCAGCAGCTTATCGCGGGAGGGCCACACCCTATGGACCTACAATGAGCAGTTCTTC. This gives the protein CASSLSREGHTLWTYNEQFF.

The chain links TRBV27 to TRBJ2-1; D is uncertain. Germline V CDR1 and CDR2: MNHEY, SMNVEV (reference sequence). The V gene lost 1 base and the J gene lost 2 bases, with 3 bases spanning the gap. The CDR3 extends over 13 amino acids. The CDR3 bases are TGTGCCAGCAGTTTATTACCCTACAATGAGCAGTTCTTC. Amino acids: CASSLLPYNEQFF.

This clone has a handful of counts. The chain has TRBV7-8 and TRBJ2-3, with D maybe TRBD2 (7 bases). V shed 11 bases and J shed 6 bases, with 18 bases lying between them. The CDR3 is 13 residues long. Looked up from germline, CDR1 is SGHVS and CDR2 is FQNEAQ. This CDR3 reads CACRGREIDTQYF. The CDR3 DNA sequence: TGTGCCTGCCGGGGGCGGGAGATTGATACGCAGTATTTT. The variable domain in full, completed from reference TRBV7-8 and TRBJ2-3, reads GAGVSQSPRYKVAKRGQDVALRCDPISGHVSLFWYQQALGQGPEFLTYFQNEAQLDKSGLPSDRFFAERPEGSVSTLKIQRTQQEDSAVYLCACRGREIDTQYFGPGTRLTVL.

V is TRBV5-1 and J is TRBJ2-2; possibly TRBD1 for D (5 bases). Trimming pared 6 bases from V and 0 bases from J, leaving 21 bases between. The length of the CDR3 is 18 residues. Germline CDR1 is SGHRS and CDR2 is YFSETQ. CDR3 in amino acids: CASKGLGERAPNTGELFF. CDR3 DNA sequence: TGCGCCAGCAAAGGGTTAGGGGAACGGGCCCCGAACACCGGGGAGCTGTTTTTT.